This T cell receptor beta chain was obtained from a study of T cell responses to AZD1222 COVID-19 vaccine. Remarks on this clone: Its antigen is still unknown.

Findings of the study overall: At baseline, just a handful of AZD1222 recipients tested seropositive. Nearly half of spike-specific TCRs reportedly target variant regions that are unmutated in the B.1.351 and B.1.1.7 variants. Donors skewed white British and female; clonal diversity was possibly underestimated.

Some clones are missing from TCRdb's copy, which holds only in-frame ones; the method was immunoSEQ multiplex PCR. The sample has 120,000 to 150,000 clones, approximately 92% seen once; the top ten hold just over 3%. CDR3 length: 14 amino acids. The V gene's germline CDR1 is LGHDT and CDR2 YNNKEL (reference sequence). Deletions cut 8 bases from V and 5 bases from J, with 13 bases between. Source: peripheral blood, taken on day 0 of AZD1222 vaccination. This receptor was obtained from an adult in good health. V is TRBV3-1 (or the pseudogene TRBV3-2) and J is TRBJ1-6; perhaps TRBD1 as D (5 bases). The CDR3 nucleotides are TGTGCCAGCTCGGGGGTCAACAATAATTCACCCCTCCACTTT. Amino acid sequence: CASSGVNNNSPLHF.